In its sample, the clone carrying this T cell receptor (beta chain) was seen once. This CDR3 spans 15 amino acids. Germline-derived CDR1 and CDR2 are LNHDA and SQIVND (reference sequence). V lost 4 bases and J lost 6, with 18 bases in between. The data were obtained in a study of blood T cell repertoires in COVID-19. Sequenced by immunoSEQ multiplex PCR; TCRdb stores in-frame clones only, minus some. The sample includes approximately 210,000 clones, 81% seen only once; the top ten take 8% to 9%. What was sequenced was PBMCs or T cells enriched from blood (not recorded which). V gene TRBV19 combines with J gene TRBJ1-1; D may be TRBD1 (5 bases). The receptor was isolated from a woman between 50 and 59 years old with acute COVID-19. This chain's CDR3 is CASSTSKIWGAEAFF. CDR3 bases: TGTGCCAGTAGTACCTCAAAAATTTGGGGCGCTGAAGCTTTCTTT.